The rows below give T cell receptor beta chains drawn from one sample of a study of blood T cell repertoires in COVID-19. Here immunoSEQ multiplex PCR was the method, and the copy in TCRdb shows in-frame clones only, minus some. Altogether some 340,000 clones are present, 85% being singletons, with the ten largest covering 3% to 4%. The source material was peripheral blood. These receptors all stem from a woman aged 18-29 years with acute or convalescent COVID-19. Both conserved end residues are part of each CDR3. Fields, in order: clone size, D gene, J gene, V gene, CDR3 protein, CDR3 DNA. A D gene is named only where the DNA matches it firmly. Some rows have no size entry. The others give once, few or many, or a class for an expanded clone.

size: .
D: TRBD1
J: TRBJ1-6
V: TRBV29-1
CDR3: CSVQLRDRGDSPLHF
DNA: TGCAGCGTGCAGCTAAGGGACAGGGGAGATTCACCCCTCCACTTT

size: .
D: .
J: TRBJ1-1
V: TRBV6-5
CDR3: CASSSTGSTAFF
DNA: TGTGCCAGCAGTTCGACAGGCTCGACAGCTTTCTTT

size: .
D: TRBD2
J: TRBJ2-3
V: TRBV28
CDR3: CASSLTGLAGEDTQYF
DNA: TGTGCCAGCAGTTTAACTGGACTAGCGGGAGAGGATACGCAGTATTTT

size: once
D: .
J: TRBJ2-7
V: TRBV19
CDR3: CASSITGTGFEEQYF
DNA: TGTGCCAGTAGTATAACAGGGACCGGGTTTGAGGAGCAGTACTTC

size: .
D: .
J: TRBJ1-1
V: TRBV4-1
CDR3: CASSQRVQNTEAFF
DNA: TGCGCCAGCAGCCAACGGGTCCAAAACACTGAAGCTTTCTTT

size: once
D: TRBD2
J: TRBJ2-3
V: TRBV6-1
CDR3: CASSDWTSGTDTQYF
DNA: TGTGCCAGCAGTGATTGGACTAGCGGCACAGATACGCAGTATTTT

size: .
D: .
J: TRBJ1-1
V: TRBV5-1
CDR3: CASSPGGVGQTEAFF
DNA: TGCGCCAGCAGCCCTGGGGGGGTCGGGCAAACTGAAGCTTTCTTT

size: .
D: TRBD1
J: TRBJ1-6
V: TRBV3-1/TRBV3-2
CDR3: CASSQKDRGYNSPLHF
DNA: TGTGCCAGCAGCCAAAAGGACAGGGGTTATAATTCACCCCTCCACTTT

size: once
D: .
J: TRBJ1-1
V: TRBV15
CDR3: CATSRDRGGVWTEAFF
DNA: TGTGCCACCAGCAGAGATAGGGGGGGAGTGTGGACTGAAGCTTTCTTT

size: .
D: TRBD1
J: TRBJ1-5
V: TRBV19
CDR3: CASSTPPGADRGRQPQHF
DNA: TGTGCCAGTAGTACCCCCCCCGGTGCGGACAGGGGCAGGCAGCCCCAGCATTTT

size: few
D: TRBD1
J: TRBJ1-5
V: TRBV7-2
CDR3: CASSGGQIGQPQHF
DNA: TGTGCCAGCAGTGGGGGACAGATTGGGCAGCCCCAGCATTTT